This paragraph reports one TCR beta chain. As yet, its antigen is unknown. A sample-barcoded 5' primer and a J-beta primer mix were used in a second PCR of roughly 7 to 11 cycles. TCRdb redid the calling of the 5' RACE reads with MiXCR, one entry per CDR3 protein. The table includes around 1.1 million distinct CDR3 sequences, approximately 38% detected once. The data belong to a study of blood T cells in healthy people across ages. Study-level findings and limits: Relative to aged donors, long-lived donors carried more naive CD4+ cells and displayed higher diversity. Using unsorted PBMCs precluded a conclusive naive versus antigen-experienced comparison. Calculation of diversity from one million T cells yielded estimates considered to be underestimates.

Total RNA extracted from each sample amounted to at least 6 micrograms. From germline, CDR1 is LGHNA and CDR2 YSLEER. The ends were cut back, 4 bases at V and 7 bases at J, with 11 bases in the middle. There are 13 residues in the CDR3. The specimen sequenced was blood. This chain links TRBV4-3 with TRBJ1-5; D is uncertain. The TCR was taken from a man younger than 30 in good health. CDR3 residues: CASSPWVGQPQHF. In DNA, the CDR3 is TGCGCCAGCAGCCCGTGGGTGGGACAGCCCCAGCATTTT.